This T cell receptor (beta chain) was retrieved from a study of T cells in localized non-small cell lung cancer. General study results and limits: The highest T cell clonality was in uninvolved adjacent lung, above tumor. Adjacent lung was found to contain a median about 62 of the top 100 tumor clones. With higher T cell density in blood came longer overall survival.

Using immunoSEQ multiplex PCR, the repertoire was profiled, and TCRdb retains in-frame clones only, with some absent. The repertoire holds 30,000 to 35,000 clones, with approximately 93% as singletons. On this clone: Antigen unknown.

Per germline, CDR1 SGHTA and CDR2 FQGTGA. CDR3 length: 15 amino acids. Trimming removed 5 bases from V and 4 bases from J, with 16 bases in between. The genes are TRBV7-3 and TRBJ2-3, with D perhaps matching TRBD1 (5 bases). The sequence was obtained from a female donor older than 55 with stage I lung adenocarcinoma. The material was peripheral blood, obtained before any cancer treatment. CDR3 loop: CASSRSGGAPDTQYF. CDR3 bases: TGTGCCAGCAGCCGGTCGGGTGGGGCACCAGATACGCAGTATTTT.